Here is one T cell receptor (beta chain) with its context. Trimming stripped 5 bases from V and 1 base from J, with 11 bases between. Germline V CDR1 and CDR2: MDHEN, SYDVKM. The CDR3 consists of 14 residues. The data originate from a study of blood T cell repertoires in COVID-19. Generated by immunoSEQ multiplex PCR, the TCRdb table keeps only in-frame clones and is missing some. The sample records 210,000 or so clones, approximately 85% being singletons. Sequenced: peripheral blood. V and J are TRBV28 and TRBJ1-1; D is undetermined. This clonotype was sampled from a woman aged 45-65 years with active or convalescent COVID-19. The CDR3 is CASSPARGNTEAFF. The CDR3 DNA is TGTGCCAGCAGTCCCGCAAGAGGGAACACTGAAGCTTTCTTT.